A selection of T cell receptor beta chains follows, all from one sample in a study of regulatory T cells in long-lasting Graves disease. One entry per CDR3 protein results from TCRdb running MiXCR on the multiplex PCR reads. In the table there are more than 400,000 distinct CDR3 sequences, 15% to 20% of which are singletons. These data were also filed under a second study, of T cells in Graves' hyperthyroidism and ophthalmopathy.

The source was peripheral blood mononuclear cells (PBMCs), collected at new diagnosis, from a patient treated with antithyroid drugs. The source of these receptors is a middle-aged man with Graves disease. Both conserved end residues are part of each CDR3. Each record gives: J gene, clone size, D gene, V gene, CDR3 DNA, CDR3 protein. The D gene is left open where the match is weak. Rows may omit the clone size; those that give it use once, few, many or a size class.

j_gene: TRBJ1-2
abundance: -
d_gene: -
v_gene: TRBV28
CDR3nt: TGTGCCAGCAGCCATACCTCGGGCAGGGGATCCCATGGCTACACATTC
CDR3aa: CASSHTSGRGSHGYTF

j_gene: TRBJ2-2
abundance: -
d_gene: -
v_gene: TRBV29-1
CDR3nt: TGCAGCGTTATCCGGGAAAACACCGGGGAGCTGTTTTTT
CDR3aa: CSVIRENTGELFF

j_gene: TRBJ2-1
abundance: -
d_gene: -
v_gene: TRBV10-3
CDR3nt: TGTGCCATCATCCTTCTAGCGAGTGAGCAGTTCTTC
CDR3aa: CAIILLASEQFF

j_gene: TRBJ2-3
abundance: many
d_gene: -
v_gene: TRBV24-1
CDR3nt: TGTGCCACCAGTGACGGGACTCTCGCGCAGTATTTT
CDR3aa: CATSDGTLAQYF

j_gene: TRBJ1-1
abundance: many
d_gene: TRBD1
v_gene: TRBV10-1
CDR3nt: TGCGCCAGCAGTGAGGTCCCGGGACAGGGGGCCGGTACTGAAGCTTTCTTT
CDR3aa: CASSEVPGQGAGTEAFF

j_gene: TRBJ2-1
abundance: many
d_gene: TRBD1
v_gene: TRBV12-3/TRBV12-4
CDR3nt: TGTGCCAGCAGACGGACAGGGGGCGAAAGGAATGAGCAGTTCTTC
CDR3aa: CASRRTGGERNEQFF

j_gene: TRBJ2-3
abundance: many
d_gene: -
v_gene: TRBV3-1
CDR3nt: TGTGCCAGCAGCCAAGCAACCTCACGGCAGTATTTT
CDR3aa: CASSQATSRQYF

j_gene: TRBJ2-7
abundance: many
d_gene: -
v_gene: TRBV19
CDR3nt: TGTGCCAGTAGTATGGCGGCGCCGGGGGTGTACGAGCAGTACTTC
CDR3aa: CASSMAAPGVYEQYF

j_gene: TRBJ1-2
abundance: -
d_gene: TRBD1
v_gene: TRBV28
CDR3nt: TGTGCCAGCAGTTTTCCCGACAGGGTATCATATGGCTACACCTTC
CDR3aa: CASSFPDRVSYGYTF

j_gene: TRBJ2-7
abundance: -
d_gene: TRBD1
v_gene: TRBV25-1
CDR3nt: TGTGCCACCCAACCCGGGACAGGGAGCTACGAGCAGTACTTC
CDR3aa: CATQPGTGSYEQYF

j_gene: TRBJ1-1
abundance: many
d_gene: -
v_gene: TRBV7-9
CDR3nt: TGTGCCAGCAGCTTGTATGCCGAGACTGAAGCTTTCTTT
CDR3aa: CASSLYAETEAFF

j_gene: TRBJ2-3
abundance: many
d_gene: -
v_gene: TRBV28
CDR3nt: TGTGCCAGCAGTTTAAGACGGGAGCATGGAGATACGCAGTATTTT
CDR3aa: CASSLRREHGDTQYF

j_gene: TRBJ2-7
abundance: -
d_gene: TRBD2
v_gene: TRBV4-1
CDR3nt: TGCGCCAGCCGGAGCGGGAACGAGCAGTACTTC
CDR3aa: CASRSGNEQYF

j_gene: TRBJ2-1
abundance: many
d_gene: -
v_gene: TRBV20-1
CDR3nt: TGCAGTGCCCTCGGCGATTTGCGGGACCCAGGCAATGAGCAGTTCTTC
CDR3aa: CSALGDLRDPGNEQFF

j_gene: TRBJ2-1
abundance: -
d_gene: TRBD1
v_gene: TRBV24-1
CDR3nt: TGTGCCACCAGTGATCCGGGACAGGGGAGAGGGGAGCAGTTCTTC
CDR3aa: CATSDPGQGRGEQFF

j_gene: TRBJ2-6
abundance: many
d_gene: -
v_gene: TRBV3-1
CDR3nt: TGTGCCAGCAGCCAAGAGTGGGGCTACGGCTCTGGGGCCAACGTCCTGACTTTC
CDR3aa: CASSQEWGYGSGANVLTF

j_gene: TRBJ2-5
abundance: few
d_gene: TRBD1
v_gene: TRBV5-1
CDR3nt: TGCGCCAGCAGCTTGGATGTGAGGGGGCGAGGTCTAGAGACCCAGTACTTC
CDR3aa: CASSLDVRGRGLETQYF

j_gene: TRBJ2-7
abundance: many
d_gene: TRBD1
v_gene: TRBV6-2/TRBV6-3
CDR3nt: TGTGCCAGCAGTTACTCGGGACAGTCCTACGAGCAGTACTTC
CDR3aa: CASSYSGQSYEQYF

j_gene: TRBJ1-2
abundance: -
d_gene: -
v_gene: TRBV30
CDR3nt: TGTGCCTGGAGCCAGGGAGGGACGGGCTATGGCTACACCTTC
CDR3aa: CAWSQGGTGYGYTF

j_gene: TRBJ1-1
abundance: few
d_gene: -
v_gene: TRBV11-2
CDR3nt: TGTGCCAGCAGCACTCAACAGGGTTCGGGCACTGAAGCTTTCTTT
CDR3aa: CASSTQQGSGTEAFF

j_gene: TRBJ2-1
abundance: many
d_gene: TRBD2
v_gene: TRBV9
CDR3nt: TGTGCCAGCAGCGTAGTAGGATCGGAGAAGGGAGGGCCGAATTACAATGAGCAGTTCTTC
CDR3aa: CASSVVGSEKGGPNYNEQFF

j_gene: TRBJ1-5
abundance: few
d_gene: -
v_gene: TRBV28
CDR3nt: TGTGCCAGCGTTTCTCCGGGTCAGCCCCAGCATTTT
CDR3aa: CASVSPGQPQHF

j_gene: TRBJ1-2
abundance: many
d_gene: TRBD1
v_gene: TRBV28
CDR3nt: TGTGCCAGCAGTCTAACTGCCGGGACAGCAAACTATGGCTACACCTTC
CDR3aa: CASSLTAGTANYGYTF

j_gene: TRBJ2-7
abundance: few
d_gene: -
v_gene: TRBV5-6
CDR3nt: TGTGCCAGCAGCCTGGTCAAGGACGAGCAGTACTTC
CDR3aa: CASSLVKDEQYF

j_gene: TRBJ2-6
abundance: -
d_gene: -
v_gene: TRBV2
CDR3nt: TGTGCCAGCAGTGAAGCGTGGAGCTCTGGGGCCAACGTCCTGACTTTC
CDR3aa: CASSEAWSSGANVLTF

j_gene: TRBJ2-2
abundance: -
d_gene: -
v_gene: TRBV28
CDR3nt: TGTGCCAGCAGAACAACAGGTTACACCGGGGAGCTGTTTTTT
CDR3aa: CASRTTGYTGELFF

j_gene: TRBJ1-1
abundance: many
d_gene: -
v_gene: TRBV2
CDR3nt: TGTGCCAGCAGTGAGGGGAAGGTTGAAGCTTTCTTT
CDR3aa: CASSEGKVEAFF

j_gene: TRBJ2-1
abundance: -
d_gene: -
v_gene: TRBV5-6
CDR3nt: TGTGCCAGCAGCAAACCCGGGACTGGGGCCTACAATGAGCAGTTCTTC
CDR3aa: CASSKPGTGAYNEQFF

j_gene: TRBJ1-4
abundance: -
d_gene: TRBD1
v_gene: TRBV6-5
CDR3nt: TGTGCCAGCAGTTTCCGACAGGGTAATGAAAAACTGTTTTTT
CDR3aa: CASSFRQGNEKLFF

j_gene: TRBJ2-2
abundance: -
d_gene: -
v_gene: TRBV28
CDR3nt: TGTGCCAGCAGTTTATTAGGGGATATCGGGGAGCTGTTTTTT
CDR3aa: CASSLLGDIGELFF

j_gene: TRBJ1-5
abundance: many
d_gene: -
v_gene: TRBV10-3
CDR3nt: TGTGCCATCAGGGGGGGTATCGGGGGCAATCAGCCCCAGCATTTT
CDR3aa: CAIRGGIGGNQPQHF

j_gene: TRBJ2-1
abundance: -
d_gene: TRBD2
v_gene: TRBV6-1
CDR3nt: TGTGCCAGCACCAAAAGGGGACTAGCGAGCTACAATGAGCAGTTCTTC
CDR3aa: CASTKRGLASYNEQFF

j_gene: TRBJ2-3
abundance: -
d_gene: -
v_gene: TRBV27
CDR3nt: TGTGCCAGCAGTTTGCTGACACAGATCACAGATACGCAGTATTTT
CDR3aa: CASSLLTQITDTQYF

j_gene: TRBJ2-1
abundance: many
d_gene: TRBD2
v_gene: TRBV6-1
CDR3nt: TGTGCCAGCAAACTGACTAGCGGATCTCTGGATGAGCAGTTCTTC
CDR3aa: CASKLTSGSLDEQFF

j_gene: TRBJ1-4
abundance: -
d_gene: -
v_gene: TRBV19
CDR3nt: TGTGCCAGTAGTCGTGTCCCCGATAATGAAAAACTGTTTTTT
CDR3aa: CASSRVPDNEKLFF

j_gene: TRBJ1-3
abundance: -
d_gene: -
v_gene: TRBV30
CDR3nt: TGTGCCTGGGATGGCTCCGGCGCCAGCTCTGGAAACACCATATATTTT
CDR3aa: CAWDGSGASSGNTIYF

j_gene: TRBJ2-7
abundance: -
d_gene: TRBD1
v_gene: TRBV5-1
CDR3nt: TGCGCCAGCAGCTCCCCGGGACAGGGATTCCACGAGCAGTACTTC
CDR3aa: CASSSPGQGFHEQYF

j_gene: TRBJ2-1
abundance: many
d_gene: -
v_gene: TRBV11-2
CDR3nt: TGTGCCAGCAGCATAGGTGGAGGGGACAATGAGCAGTTCTTC
CDR3aa: CASSIGGGDNEQFF

j_gene: TRBJ2-3
abundance: many
d_gene: -
v_gene: TRBV6-2/TRBV6-3
CDR3nt: TGTGCCAGCAGGGCCCCGGGCTCGGGCACAGATACGCAGTATTTT
CDR3aa: CASRAPGSGTDTQYF

j_gene: TRBJ2-1
abundance: many
d_gene: TRBD2
v_gene: TRBV24-1
CDR3nt: TGTGCCACCAGTGATACCGGGACTAGCGATGAGCAGTTCTTC
CDR3aa: CATSDTGTSDEQFF

j_gene: TRBJ2-2
abundance: many
d_gene: TRBD1
v_gene: TRBV18
CDR3nt: TGTGCCAGCTTAACAGGGGGACCTGCCGGGGAGCTGTTTTTT
CDR3aa: CASLTGGPAGELFF

j_gene: TRBJ1-1
abundance: many
d_gene: -
v_gene: TRBV30
CDR3nt: TGTGCCTGGAGTCAAGGGAACACTGAAGCTTTCTTT
CDR3aa: CAWSQGNTEAFF

j_gene: TRBJ1-1
abundance: -
d_gene: -
v_gene: TRBV11-3
CDR3nt: TGTGCCAGCAGCTTCTTAGGGGACGACACTGAAGCTTTCTTT
CDR3aa: CASSFLGDDTEAFF

j_gene: TRBJ2-7
abundance: -
d_gene: TRBD2
v_gene: TRBV24-1
CDR3nt: TGTGCCACCAGTGGTCATCCGGGACTAGCGGGAGTCGAGCAGTACTTC
CDR3aa: CATSGHPGLAGVEQYF

j_gene: TRBJ2-1
abundance: many
d_gene: -
v_gene: TRBV11-1
CDR3nt: TGTGCCAGCACCGGACTCAAGATAGCGGACCACAATGAGCAGTTCTTC
CDR3aa: CASTGLKIADHNEQFF

j_gene: TRBJ2-3
abundance: many
d_gene: TRBD2
v_gene: TRBV30
CDR3nt: TGTGCCGTGTCTAGCGGGAGGGCGCCAGGGTTAGATACGCAGTATTTT
CDR3aa: CAVSSGRAPGLDTQYF

j_gene: TRBJ2-7
abundance: many
d_gene: TRBD2
v_gene: TRBV2
CDR3nt: TGTGCCAGCAGGCCGACTAGCTGGTCTTACGAGCAGTACTTC
CDR3aa: CASRPTSWSYEQYF

j_gene: TRBJ2-7
abundance: few
d_gene: -
v_gene: TRBV5-5
CDR3nt: TGTGCCAGCAGCTTGGCGCCGACCGGATCCTACGAGCAGTACTTC
CDR3aa: CASSLAPTGSYEQYF

j_gene: TRBJ2-1
abundance: many
d_gene: -
v_gene: TRBV28
CDR3nt: TGTGCCAGCAGTTTAAAGTACAATGAGCAGTTCTTC
CDR3aa: CASSLKYNEQFF

j_gene: TRBJ2-5
abundance: many
d_gene: -
v_gene: TRBV12-3/TRBV12-4
CDR3nt: TGTGCCAGCAGACTGGGACTTCAAGAGACCCAGTACTTC
CDR3aa: CASRLGLQETQYF

j_gene: TRBJ2-7
abundance: few
d_gene: TRBD2
v_gene: TRBV5-4
CDR3nt: TGTGCCAGCAGCTTGGGACTAGCGGGAACGGAGCAGTACTTC
CDR3aa: CASSLGLAGTEQYF

j_gene: TRBJ2-3
abundance: many
d_gene: -
v_gene: TRBV6-2/TRBV6-3
CDR3nt: TGTGCCAGCCACAAAGCCTCGGGGACCACCCGGCCAGATACGCAGTATTTT
CDR3aa: CASHKASGTTRPDTQYF

j_gene: TRBJ2-5
abundance: -
d_gene: TRBD2
v_gene: TRBV7-2
CDR3nt: TGTGCCAGCAGCTCAGCGGGAGGGCCGGGAGAGACCCAGTACTTC
CDR3aa: CASSSAGGPGETQYF